Each of the 20 T cell receptor beta chains below was sequenced from the same sample in a study of blood T cell repertoires in COVID-19. The assay was immunoSEQ multiplex PCR, and TCRdb's table has in-frame clones only and misses some. The sample records under 150,000 clones, roughly 79% being singletons. Specimen: peripheral blood. The receptors originated from a human donor in a cohort sampled during active COVID-19.

The chain couples TRBV28 to TRBJ1-1; TRBD1 matches 11 bases. V dropped 4 bases and J dropped 3; count of bases not matched to a gene: 7. The CDR3 totals 16 residues. Germline loops: CDR1 MDHEN, CDR2 SYDVKM. The CDR3, as DNA: TGTGCCAGCAGTTCCGGACAGGGGGCGTCATACACTGAAGCTTTCTTT. As protein: CASSSGQGASYTEAFF.

The chain links TRBV4-1 to TRBJ1-5; no clear D. Germline lookup yields CDR1 MGHRA and CDR2 YSYEKL. Trimming stripped 4 bases from V and 4 bases from J, with 11 bases between. The CDR3 has 14 residues. For the CDR3, the DNA is TGCGCCAGCAGCCGATCAGGCGAAAATCAGCCCCAGCATTTT. It is translated as CASSRSGENQPQHF.

This rearrangement joins TRBV2 to TRBJ1-6, with 11 bases aligning to TRBD1. This CDR3 has 15 residues. Losses at the gene ends were 1 base for V and 8 bases for J; bases not matched to a gene: 1. The germline V gene has CDR1 SNHLY and CDR2 FYNNEI. CDR3 sequence reads: CASSEGTGGYSPLHF. The CDR3 DNA reads as TGTGCCAGCAGTGAAGGGACAGGGGGCTATTCACCCCTCCACTTT.

The V call is TRBV29-1, the J call TRBJ2-3; TRBD2 is a possible D gene (6 bases). Trimming pared 5 bases from V and 0 bases from J, leaving 6 bases between. This CDR3 is built from 12 residues. Germline loops: CDR1 SQVTM, CDR2 ANQGSEA. CDR3 DNA sequence: TGCAGCGTTAGCGGGAGCACAGATACGCAGTATTTT. Residues: CSVSGSTDTQYF.

The V call is TRBV5-4, the J call TRBJ2-3, with 7 bases lining up with TRBD2. The junction had 8 bases not matched to a gene; V was cut back by 5 bases and J by 5 bases. The V gene's germline CDR1 is SGHNT and CDR2 YYREEE (reference sequence). There are 14 residues in the CDR3. CDR3 sequence: CASSSGGGGDTQYF. In DNA, the CDR3 is TGTGCCAGCAGTAGTGGGGGGGGAGGAGATACGCAGTATTTT.

The chain has TRBV7-9 and TRBJ2-4, with TRBD1 matching over 7 bases. Trimming removed 1 base from V and 8 bases from J; junction bases left unmatched: 11. The CDR3 loop spans 16 amino acids. Per germline, CDR1 SEHNR and CDR2 FQNEAQ (reference sequence). This chain's CDR3 is CASSLEATGYGDIQYF. CDR3 nucleotides: TGTGCCAGCAGCTTAGAGGCGACAGGGTACGGGGACATTCAGTACTTC.

The rearrangement joins TRBV5-1 to TRBJ2-3; perhaps TRBD2 as D (6 bases). This CDR3 region has 15 residues. Trimming left V 0 bases short and J 0 bases short, with 8 bases between. Germline V gene data show CDR1 as SGHRS and CDR2 as YFSETQ. The CDR3: CASSLDGTSTDTQYF. CDR3 DNA: TGCGCCAGCAGCTTGGACGGGACTAGCACAGATACGCAGTATTTT.

V usage is TRBV5-1 and J usage is TRBJ2-3, with 8 bases identical to TRBD2. Trimming removed 7 bases from V and 2 bases from J; junction bases left unmatched: 12. CDR3 length equals 16 residues. The germline V gene encodes CDR1 SGHRS and CDR2 YFSETQ. Here the CDR3 DNA reads TGCGCCAGCCAGCAAAACGGGAGGGGCTACACAGATACGCAGTATTTT. This translates into CASQQNGRGYTDTQYF. Combining the CDR3 with reference TRBV5-1 and TRBJ2-3 gives the whole variable domain KAGVTQTPRYLIKTRGQQVTLSCSPISGHRSVSWYQQTPGQGLQFLFEYFSETQRNKGNFPGRFSGRQFSNSRSEMNVSTLELGDSALYLCASQQNGRGYTDTQYFGPGTRLTVL.

This sequence joins TRBV9 and TRBJ2-7, with D uncertain. Germline CDR1 SGDLS, CDR2 YYNGEE. CDR3 length equals 15 residues. Trimming shortened V by 0 bases and J by 1 base, and 11 bases separated the two germline ends. The CDR3 is CASSVERGGSYEQYF. The DNA for the CDR3 is TGTGCCAGCAGCGTAGAAAGAGGTGGGTCCTACGAGCAGTACTTC.

V usage is TRBV6-5 and J usage is TRBJ1-3, with D tentatively TRBD1 (5 bases). The CDR3 runs to 14 residues. The V end lost 5 bases, the J end lost 3 bases, and 11 bases lay between the germline ends. The V gene's germline CDR1 is MNHEY and CDR2 SVGAGI. The CDR3 nucleotides read TGTGCCAGCAGTCAGGGAACTGTTGGAAACACCATATATTTT. It yields the protein CASSQGTVGNTIYF.

The genes are TRBV12-2 and TRBJ2-7; the D segment call TRBD1 is taken from the table without a DNA check. TRBV12-2 is assigned pseudogene status. CDR3 length equals 16 residues. The CDR3: CASRPYGQKNSYEQYF. The CDR3 DNA sequence: TGTGCAAGTCGCCCCTACGGACAGAAAAACTCCTACGAGCAGTACTTC.

For the CDR3, the DNA is TGTGCCAGCAGCAAAGAGGGACAGGGGGAGTACGAGCAGTACTTC. This gives the protein CASSKEGQGEYEQYF. The rearrangement uses TRBV21-1 and TRBJ2-7; TRBD1, the D gene given by the table, was not confirmed from the DNA. TRBV21-1 is a pseudogene segment. This CDR3 contains 15 residues.

The V and J genes are TRBV14 and TRBJ2-3; D possibly corresponds to TRBD1 (5 bases). V gave up 4 bases and J gave up 3 bases, with 14 bases separating them. The CDR3 spans 15 residues. Per the germline V gene, CDR1 is SGHDN and CDR2 is FVKESK. Here the CDR3 DNA reads TGTGCCAGCAGCCCCTTTTGGGGCGAAACAGATACGCAGTATTTT. It is translated as CASSPFWGETDTQYF.

This clone occurred once. The chain has TRBV7-2 and TRBJ2-2; 9 nucleotides match TRBD2. CDR3 size: 16 residues. Unmatched junction bases numbered 6, after V lost 5 bases and J lost 2 bases. In germline, CDR1 is SGHTA, CDR2 FQGNSA. The CDR3 bases are TGTGCCAGCAGCCCGCGGACTAGCGAAAACACCGGGGAGCTGTTTTTT. Translating it yields CASSPRTSENTGELFF.

The chain employs TRBV5-1 and TRBJ2-5; TRBD2 matches at 9 bases. With 2 bases clipped from V and 4 bases from J, the junction kept 12 bases outside the gene matches. Germline-derived CDR1 and CDR2 are SGHRS and YFSETQ. This CDR3 is 17 amino acids long. In nucleotides, the CDR3 is TGCGCCAGCAGCTTCTCAACCGGCGGGAGGGGGGGAGAGACCCAGTACTTC. Protein sequence: CASSFSTGGRGGETQYF.

The chain is built from TRBV6-6 and TRBJ2-2; the match to TRBD2 covers 13 bases. CDR3 length equals 19 residues. In germline, CDR1 is MNHNY, CDR2 SVGAGI (reference sequence). J lost 1 base, V lost 6 bases, and 11 bases had no gene match. The CDR3 region has the DNA TGTGCCAGCAGCTTACACAGAGGGACTAGCGGGATGAACACCGGGGAGCTGTTTTTT. Amino acid sequence: CASSLHRGTSGMNTGELFF.

This clone occurred once. The chain recombines TRBV2 with TRBJ2-3, with 10 bases lining up with TRBD2. V shed 1 base, J shed 3 bases, and the junction held 7 bases outside the gene matches. CDR3 size: 17 residues. Germline CDR1 and CDR2: SNHLY and FYNNEI. The CDR3 loop reads CASSEEASGSGTDTQYF. The CDR3 coding sequence is TGTGCCAGCAGTGAAGAGGCTAGCGGGAGTGGAACAGATACGCAGTATTTT. The entire variable domain, with the rest obtained from reference TRBV2 and TRBJ2-3, is as follows: EPEVTQTPSHQVTQMGQEVILRCVPISNHLYFYWYRQILGQKVEFLVSFYNNEISEKSEIFDDQFSVERPDGSNFTLKIRSTKLEDSAMYFCASSEEASGSGTDTQYFGPGTRLTVL.

The rearrangement uses TRBV18 and TRBJ2-7; 9 bases match TRBD1. V was pared by 4 bases and J by 4 bases, with 5 bases of the junction left unmatched. Germline CDR1 is KGHSH and CDR2 is LQKENI. CDR3 size: 14 residues. This CDR3 reads CASSQGQGLYEQYF. The CDR3 nucleotides are TGTGCCAGCTCACAGGGACAGGGATTATACGAGCAGTACTTC.

The chain is built from TRBV5-1 and TRBJ1-2; 7 bases fit TRBD1. With 1 base clipped from V and 5 bases from J, the junction kept 5 bases outside the gene matches. The CDR3 totals 14 residues. Germline V gene data show CDR1 as SGHRS and CDR2 as YFSETQ. The CDR3 region has the DNA TGCGCCAGCAGCTTGACAGGGGCAGGTTATGGCTACACCTTC. This codes for CASSLTGAGYGYTF.

The chain employs TRBV11-2 and TRBJ1-5; TRBD1 is a possible D gene (5 bases). Per the germline V gene, CDR1 is SGHAT and CDR2 is FQNNGV. The CDR3 consists of 17 residues. Trimming took off 1 base at V and 3 bases at J, with 16 bases between the two ends. The CDR3 sequence: CASSLGSGGYDNQPQHF. CDR3 nucleotide sequence: TGTGCCAGCAGCTTAGGATCGGGGGGGTATGACAATCAGCCCCAGCATTTT.